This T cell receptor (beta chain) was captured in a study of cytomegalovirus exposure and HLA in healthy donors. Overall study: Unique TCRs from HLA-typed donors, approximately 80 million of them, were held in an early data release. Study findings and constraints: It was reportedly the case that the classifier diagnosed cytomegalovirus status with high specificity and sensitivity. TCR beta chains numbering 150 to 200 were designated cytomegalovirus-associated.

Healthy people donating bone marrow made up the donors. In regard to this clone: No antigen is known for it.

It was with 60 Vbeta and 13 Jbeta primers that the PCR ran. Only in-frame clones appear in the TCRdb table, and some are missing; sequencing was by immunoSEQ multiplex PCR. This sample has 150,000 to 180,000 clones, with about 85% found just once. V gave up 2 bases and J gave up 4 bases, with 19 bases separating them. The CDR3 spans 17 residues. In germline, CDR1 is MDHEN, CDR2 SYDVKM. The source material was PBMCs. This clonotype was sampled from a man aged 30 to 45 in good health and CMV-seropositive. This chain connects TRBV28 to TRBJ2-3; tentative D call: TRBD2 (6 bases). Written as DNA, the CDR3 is TGTGCCAGCAGTTTACGAGGTCGGGGACTGGTAGCAGATACGCAGTATTTT. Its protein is CASSLRGRGLVADTQYF.